This T cell receptor (beta chain) was observed in a study of CD8 T cells in ankylosing spondylitis. Each CDR3 protein is one row after TCRdb ran MiXCR on the 5' RACE reads. This sample carries approximately 300,000 distinct CDR3 sequences, more than 20% of them seen once, and the ten largest clones take 3.5%. This clonotype has more than one count but fewer than ten. V shed 2 bases, J shed 0 bases, and the junction held 5 bases outside the gene matches. This CDR3 contains 16 residues. Looked up from germline, CDR1 is MNHEY and CDR2 is SVGEGT. The sample comprised blood, either unsorted or a sorted T cell fraction (not recorded which). This clonotype was sampled from a female donor with ankylosing spondylitis or in good health (not recorded which). The chain has TRBV6-2 or TRBV6-3 and TRBJ1-1, with 8 bases fitting TRBD1. CDR3 region: CASSYGDRGLNTEAFF. DNA of the CDR3: TGTGCCAGCAGTTACGGAGACAGGGGCCTGAACACTGAAGCTTTCTTT.